One and the same sample provided the 4 T cell receptor beta chains below, sequenced in a study of blood T cell repertoires in COVID-19 (TCRdb year 2020). Library generation was performed with the immunoSEQ multiplex PCR assay. The immuneACCESS repertoire file appears here via TCRdb, limited to in-frame rearrangements. These files lack a portion of the clones; in checked studies, under half of the deficit traces to unresolved V genes, and the cause of the others is not known. The sample includes roughly 250,000 clones, with 75% to 90% observed a single time. The ten top clones hold 1.5% to 2% of the sample. Sample: PBMCs or T cells enriched from blood (not recorded which). The receptors were sampled from a woman aged 50 to 60 who had recovered from COVID-19.

The chain carries TRBV28 and TRBJ1-2; D gene ambiguous. Trimming shortened V by 3 bases and J by 6 bases, and 5 bases separated the two germline ends. Germline-derived CDR1 and CDR2 are MDHEN and SYDVKM. The CDR3 covers 11 residues. CDR3 DNA sequence: TGTGCCAGCAGTTTTTCGGATGGCTACACCTTC. Translation: CASSFSDGYTF.

The chain uses TRBV7-3 and TRBJ1-6, with D uncertain. V was clipped by 1 base and J by 2 bases, with 12 bases between them. CDR3 length equals 17 residues. Germline CDR1 is SGHTA and CDR2 is FQGTGA. The CDR3 region has the DNA TGTGCCAGCAGCTTAAGTGGCGGGAGTGCCTATAATTCACCCCTCCACTTT. Amino acids: CASSLSGGSAYNSPLHF.

CDR3 loop: CASSLGGAGNTIYF. The CDR3 nucleotides are TGTGCCAGCAGTTTAGGCGGGGCTGGAAACACCATATATTTT. The chain employs TRBV27 and TRBJ1-3, with D uncertain. V was pared by 2 bases and J by 2 bases, with 7 bases between. The CDR3 extends over 14 amino acids. Germline-derived CDR1 and CDR2 are MNHEY and SMNVEV (reference sequence).

The gene calls are TRBV27 and TRBJ1-2, with TRBD1 matching over 9 bases. Germline assignment: CDR1 MNHEY and CDR2 SMNVEV (reference sequence). V gave up 1 base and J gave up 3 bases; unmatched junction bases: 3. The length of the CDR3 is 15 residues. CDR3 nucleotide sequence: TGTGCCAGCAGTTTATATGGGACAGGGTACTATGGCTACACCTTC. Translation gives CASSLYGTGYYGYTF.